This is a list of T cell receptor beta chains from one sample in a study of shared clonotypes between healthy human individuals. This table comes from immunoSEQ multiplex PCR, and its TCRdb copy is limited to in-frame clones, with some not included. The sample lists a few million clones, around 95% seen once, with under 2% in the top ten. The source material was naive CD8+ T cells from PBMCs. The source of these receptors is a young man in good health. Some clones in this sample may be carry-over from other donors' samples. Each CDR3 is given without its conserved first and last residue. For some rows the clone size is stated as once, few or many, or as a class when expanded; others skip it.

V	size	J	CDR3
TRBV27	.	TRBJ2-3	ASSFAGRLVSS
TRBV27	.	TRBJ2-2	ASRDRDWRTGELF
TRBV5-1	.	TRBJ1-1	ASSQKDRGGTEAF
TRBV29-1	.	TRBJ1-1	SVEEDPEAF
TRBV11-2	.	TRBJ2-7	ASSFRGQGVDEQY
TRBV6-5	.	TRBJ1-4	ASSYSITGQNEKLF
TRBV25-1	once	TRBJ1-2	ASSELRAGQGGYT
TRBV27	.	TRBJ2-7	ASSFLGTDSGEQY
TRBV9	.	TRBJ1-5	ASSVGSGNQPQH
TRBV28	.	TRBJ1-5	ASRILDRINQPQH
TRBV11-2	.	TRBJ2-1	ASSLGLAGVSNEQF
TRBV6-1	.	TRBJ2-3	ASRKITDTQY
TRBV9	once	TRBJ2-5	ASSFEGQETQY
TRBV16	.	TRBJ2-5	ASSHHPIETQY
TRBV7-6	.	TRBJ2-2	ASSSGLAGGLSTGELF
TRBV4-2	.	TRBJ2-7	ASSQAGNEQY
TRBV28	.	TRBJ2-5	ASSLPAGGPPQETQY
TRBV4-1	.	TRBJ2-7	ASSPQGRTYEQY
TRBV6-5	.	TRBJ2-7	ASSYGGQGYEQY
TRBV9	.	TRBJ2-3	ASSTIGGWTDTQY
TRBV7-3	.	TRBJ2-3	ASSSLVAETSTDTQY
TRBV28	.	TRBJ2-2	ASSFDSFVSGELF
TRBV13	.	TRBJ2-1	ASSSWTSGSSNEQF
TRBV16	.	TRBJ2-7	ASSPYRDNYEQY
TRBV29-1	.	TRBJ1-2	SVGAAQNYGYT
TRBV7-8	.	TRBJ2-7	ASSLVGSNEQY
TRBV2	.	TRBJ2-7	ASSRGPLDHEQY
TRBV9	.	TRBJ2-3	ASSSLEETQY
TRBV4-3	.	TRBJ2-7	ASSQSPGAARYEQY
TRBV7-2	.	TRBJ2-5	ASSFRPGTGAETQY
TRBV27	once	TRBJ2-1	ASSFLAGDNEQF
TRBV5-1	once	TRBJ2-3	ASTGGPGDTQY
TRBV27	few	TRBJ2-7	ASYSDMGGGEQY
TRBV6-6	.	TRBJ2-5	ASTTRGETQY
TRBV6-1	.	TRBJ2-7	ASSELNAPIPYEQY
TRBV25-1	.	TRBJ1-5	ATNHWEGVEDQPQH
TRBV2	.	TRBJ2-7	ASSDRVRIEYEQY
TRBV27	.	TRBJ2-2	ASSLSGGPGGELF
TRBV5-5	.	TRBJ1-2	ASRQDRDGYT
TRBV30	.	TRBJ1-2	AHGGRGYT
TRBV27	.	TRBJ2-1	ASSTGGGSYNEQF
TRBV5-3	.	TRBJ2-1	ARSLVQGPSGGNNEQF
TRBV6-5	.	TRBJ2-1	ASRIAGGSYNEQF
TRBV14	.	TRBJ2-7	ASSPRDLPYEQY
TRBV27	.	TRBJ1-5	ASSLSAGDGQPQH
TRBV7-9	.	TRBJ2-1	ASSLAGPYNEQF
TRBV5-5	.	TRBJ2-6	ASTYLLVSSGANVLT